This T cell receptor (beta chain) is from a study of T cell changes during pregnancy in multiple sclerosis. The assay was immunoSEQ multiplex PCR, and TCRdb's table has in-frame clones only and misses some. The table records 40,000 to 60,000 clones, 85% to 95% of them present only once. V gave up 5 bases and J gave up 6 bases; unmatched junction bases: 11. This CDR3 spans 17 amino acids. The V gene's germline CDR1 is SGHTA and CDR2 FQGTGA. The TCR originated in a female donor with multiple sclerosis, enrolled in a pregnancy study. V and J are TRBV7-3 and TRBJ2-7; the match to TRBD2 covers 15 bases. The sample consisted of peripheral blood, taken after pregnancy. In nucleotides, the CDR3 is TGTGCCAGCAGCGTCGGACTAGCGGGGGGGCCGCAGCCCGAGCAGTACTTC. This translates into CASSVGLAGGPQPEQYF. Together with reference TRBV7-3 and TRBJ2-7, the CDR3 gives the full variable domain: GAGVSQTPSNKVTEKGKYVELRCDPISGHTALYWYRQSLGQGPEFLIYFQGTGAADDSGLPNDRFFAVRPEGSVSTLKIQRTERGDSAVYLCASSVGLAGGPQPEQYFGPGTRLTVT.